This T cell receptor (beta chain) appears in the sequencing data of a study of T-cell reconstitution after alpha-beta-depleted transplantation in children. The CDR3 length is 16 residues. In germline, CDR1 is LGHNA, CDR2 YSLEER. Trimming took off 0 bases at V and 4 bases at J, with 15 bases between the two ends. Unique molecular identifiers were incorporated during preparation of the TCRbeta library. Each CDR3 protein gets one entry after TCRdb re-called the PCR reads with MiXCR. The profile shows some 300,000 distinct CDR3 sequences, about a tenth of them singletons. Only a few counts were recorded for this clonotype.

V is TRBV4-3 and J is TRBJ1-2; no definite D call. The specimen was PBMCs from the stem cell graft donor, collected from the stem cell graft. This TCR came from a human donor who donated a stem cell graft to a child with acute lymphoblastic leukemia. The CDR3 is CASSQDPNGQSYGYTF. DNA for the CDR3: TGCGCCAGCAGCCAAGATCCTAATGGGCAGAGCTATGGCTACACCTTC.